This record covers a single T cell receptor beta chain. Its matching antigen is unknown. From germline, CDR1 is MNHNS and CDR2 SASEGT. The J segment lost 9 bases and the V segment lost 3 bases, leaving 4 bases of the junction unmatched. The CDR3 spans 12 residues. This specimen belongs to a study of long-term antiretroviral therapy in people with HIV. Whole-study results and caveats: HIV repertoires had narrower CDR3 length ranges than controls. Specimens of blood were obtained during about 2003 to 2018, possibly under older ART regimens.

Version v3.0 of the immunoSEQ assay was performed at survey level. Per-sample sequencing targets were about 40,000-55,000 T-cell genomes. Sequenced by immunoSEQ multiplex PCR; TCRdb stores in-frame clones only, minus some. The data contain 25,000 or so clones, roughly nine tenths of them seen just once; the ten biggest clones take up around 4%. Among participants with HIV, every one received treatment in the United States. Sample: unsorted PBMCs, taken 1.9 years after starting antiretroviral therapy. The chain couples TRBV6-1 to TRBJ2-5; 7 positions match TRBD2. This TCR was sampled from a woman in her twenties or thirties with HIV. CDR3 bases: TGTGCCAGCAGTGAGGCGGGGAGGGCCCAGTACTTC. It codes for CASSEAGRAQYF.